This T cell receptor beta chain was documented in a study of spatial heterogeneity in lung cancer (dated by TCRdb to the late 2010s). About the full investigation: Beta-chain transcripts were consistently detected in greater numbers than alpha-chain transcripts, which likely reflected higher beta-chain transcript abundance. In tumor regions, TCR transcript counts showed a strong correlation with a T cell transcriptional module score derived from matched bulk RNA-seq. In the raw uncorrected reads, each unique combination of TCR and UMI appeared more than ten times on average. In non-small cell lung cancer, the study quantitatively compared TCR alpha and beta repertoires across several tumor regions, matched nontumor lung, and blood. TCR repertoire features were related to nonsynonymous mutation counts determined by whole-exome sequencing of tumor tissue. Both alpha and beta chains were TCR-sequenced in samples taken at surgery, namely 220 tumor regions, under 80 matched nontumor lung samples and 56 PBMC samples. Overall study outcomes, separate from this receptor: A correlation was observed between the number of expanded intratumoral alpha and beta TCRs and the tumor nonsynonymous mutation count. The count of ubiquitous expanded TCRs correlated with the count of ubiquitous nonsynonymous mutations, and the count of regional expanded TCRs correlated with the count of regional nonsynonymous mutations. Confirming at a functional level the hypothesis that regional TCRs recognize regional mutations was considered to require additional single-cell paired TCR alpha and beta sequencing. TCR-seq coverage of tumor T cells was estimated at only 5.5% to 8.5% for alpha chains and around 14% for beta chains.

Reading the germline V gene gives CDR1 SGHVS and CDR2 FQNEAQ. V was cut back by 5 bases and J by 4 bases, leaving a gap of 8 bases between them. From the cysteine through the phenylalanine, the CDR3 covers 12 amino acids. The only DNA kept is the CDR3, 36 bases in frame from the first base. This clonotype was observed many times. What antigen it recognizes has not been identified. It has no much larger one-base neighbor in the sample; base qualities were not kept. The time point label, read with the paper, signifies: sample taken at primary tumor resection. Samples were obtained from about 75 patients with early-stage, untreated non-small cell lung cancer from the lung TRACERx cohort. TCR sequencing used whole RNA extracted from tumor and nontumor lung tissue, or from cryopreserved PBMC samples, without cell sorting. Patients were selected for TCR sequencing only if sufficient RNA was available from at least two tumor regions. Before being selected, tumor and adjacent nontumor lung specimens were reviewed by a lung pathologist.

To prepare the library, 5' RACE was applied. TCRdb names NextSeq 500 as the instrument used. To allow correction of PCR and sequencing errors, the TCR library protocol tagged every TCR cDNA molecule with a unique molecular identifier. The published analysis was carried out like this. TCR identification, UMI-based error correction and CDR3 extraction were all carried out with Decombinator tools. Expanded TCRs were defined as those above a frequency of 2 per 1,000, corresponding to the top 1% of the tumor frequency distribution. Expanded tumor TCRs statistically deemed absent (corrected P<0.05) from at least one tumor region were classed as regional, and all other expanded tumor TCRs were classed as ubiquitous. Renyi diversity was calculated using the R vegan package after each repertoire was subsampled 100 times to 5,000 TCRs. CDR3 similarity networks were built from amino acid triplet string-kernel similarity, connecting CDR3s with pairwise similarity above 0.82. The public reads were run again by TCRdb, first through fastp at Q25 and then through MiXCR, and only productive beta chains were kept. Rows with one shared CDR3 protein collapse into an entry with the most common genes and DNA. These V and J calls are TCRdb output, not the study's own analysis. The sample table lists fewer than 20,000 distinct CDR3 sequences, 5.5% to 6.5% of them with a count of one. Under 4.5% of the sample goes to the ten largest clones.

The rearranged segments are TRBV7-8 and TRBJ2-5, with the D segment identity uncertain. This receptor was taken from a female donor with early-stage non-small cell lung cancer. The specimen comprised lung tumor tissue, sampled at surgery. The CDR3 loop reads CASSLQIETQYF. The DNA sequence is TGTGCCAGCAGCCTCCAGATAGAGACCCAGTACTTC.